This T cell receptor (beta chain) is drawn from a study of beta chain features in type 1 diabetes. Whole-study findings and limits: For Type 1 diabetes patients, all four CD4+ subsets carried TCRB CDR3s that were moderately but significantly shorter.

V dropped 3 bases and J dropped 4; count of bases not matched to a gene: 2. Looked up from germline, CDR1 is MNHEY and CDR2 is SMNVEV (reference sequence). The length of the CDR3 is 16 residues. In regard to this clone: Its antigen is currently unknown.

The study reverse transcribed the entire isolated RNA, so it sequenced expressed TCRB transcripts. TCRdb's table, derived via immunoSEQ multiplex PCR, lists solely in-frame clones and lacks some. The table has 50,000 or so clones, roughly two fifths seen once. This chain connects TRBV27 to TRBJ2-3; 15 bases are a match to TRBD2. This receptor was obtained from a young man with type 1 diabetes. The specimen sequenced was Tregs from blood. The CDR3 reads CASSLGLAGGADTQYF. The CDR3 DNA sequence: TGTGCCAGCAGTTTGGGACTAGCGGGAGGAGCAGATACGCAGTATTTT.